These T cell receptor beta chains were read from a single sample in a study of CD8 T cells in ankylosing spondylitis. TCRdb re-called the 5' RACE reads through MiXCR, storing one row per CDR3 protein. This sample has 350,000 to 450,000 distinct CDR3 sequences, with roughly 26% found just once. Sequencing was done on a sample of blood, either unsorted or a sorted T cell fraction (not recorded which). The origin of the receptors is a male donor with ankylosing spondylitis. Both conserved end residues are part of each CDR3. D genes are given only for firm matches. Size values are once, few and many counts, or a class for expanded clones, and some rows have none.

v_call: TRBV6-1
d_call: NA
clone_size: few
j_call: TRBJ1-5
cdr3_nt: TGTGCCAGCCATGCGGGCTTTCAGCCCCAGCATTTT
cdr3_aa: CASHAGFQPQHF

v_call: TRBV7-2
d_call: TRBD2
clone_size: NA
j_call: TRBJ2-1
cdr3_nt: TGTGCCAGCAGCTTCACTAGCGGGGGACGAGATGAGCAGTTCTTC
cdr3_aa: CASSFTSGGRDEQFF

v_call: TRBV11-3
d_call: TRBD2
clone_size: few
j_call: TRBJ2-2
cdr3_nt: TGTGCCAGCAGCTTGGGGACTAGCGGGAGTCGGGAGCTGTTTTTT
cdr3_aa: CASSLGTSGSRELFF

v_call: TRBV15
d_call: NA
clone_size: few
j_call: TRBJ1-2
cdr3_nt: TGTGCCACCAGCCCACTCGAGGAAAACTATGGCTACACCTTC
cdr3_aa: CATSPLEENYGYTF

v_call: TRBV12-3/TRBV12-4
d_call: NA
clone_size: NA
j_call: TRBJ1-1
cdr3_nt: TGTGCCAGCATAGGGCTCCATAACACTGAAGCTTTCTTT
cdr3_aa: CASIGLHNTEAFF

v_call: TRBV20-1
d_call: TRBD2
clone_size: NA
j_call: TRBJ2-3
cdr3_nt: TGCAGTGCTGTGACTCCTAGCGGGGGCACAGATACGCAGTATTTT
cdr3_aa: CSAVTPSGGTDTQYF

v_call: TRBV5-1
d_call: NA
clone_size: few
j_call: TRBJ2-1
cdr3_nt: TGCGCCAGCAGCTTCCAGTACAATGAGCAGTTCTTC
cdr3_aa: CASSFQYNEQFF

v_call: TRBV15
d_call: NA
clone_size: NA
j_call: TRBJ1-5
cdr3_nt: TGTGCCACCAGCACCAAGCATTTT
cdr3_aa: CATSTKHF

v_call: TRBV20-1
d_call: NA
clone_size: few
j_call: TRBJ1-2
cdr3_nt: TGCAGTGCTATGGGAGGAGCTAACTATGGCTACACCTTC
cdr3_aa: CSAMGGANYGYTF

v_call: TRBV7-8
d_call: NA
clone_size: NA
j_call: TRBJ2-2
cdr3_nt: TGTGCCAGCACCCCGGACACCTTGGGAACCGGGGAGCTGTTTTTT
cdr3_aa: CASTPDTLGTGELFF

v_call: TRBV7-9
d_call: NA
clone_size: few
j_call: TRBJ2-1
cdr3_nt: TGTGCCAGCAGCTTATTTCTAGTCCAGGGCAATGAGCAGTTCTTC
cdr3_aa: CASSLFLVQGNEQFF

v_call: TRBV5-4
d_call: NA
clone_size: NA
j_call: TRBJ2-1
cdr3_nt: TGTGCCAGCAGCTTGTTAGGTGTCGTGCAGTTCTTC
cdr3_aa: CASSLLGVVQFF

v_call: TRBV11-3
d_call: TRBD1
clone_size: few
j_call: TRBJ1-4
cdr3_nt: TGTGCCAGCAGCTTACAGGGGACAGGGGGTGAAAAACTGTTTTTT
cdr3_aa: CASSLQGTGGEKLFF

v_call: TRBV7-9
d_call: NA
clone_size: many
j_call: TRBJ2-1
cdr3_nt: TGTGCCAGCAGCTTATCCCTGGCGGGATCCTACAATGAGCAGTTCTTC
cdr3_aa: CASSLSLAGSYNEQFF

v_call: TRBV6-1
d_call: NA
clone_size: NA
j_call: TRBJ2-2
cdr3_nt: TGTGCCAGCAGTGAATTCCGGGTAGCGAACACCGGGGAGCTGTTTTTT
cdr3_aa: CASSEFRVANTGELFF

v_call: TRBV12-3/TRBV12-4
d_call: NA
clone_size: NA
j_call: TRBJ2-7
cdr3_nt: TGTGCCAGCAGTCGAGCGGGCTCACCCTACGAGCAGTACTTC
cdr3_aa: CASSRAGSPYEQYF

v_call: TRBV2
d_call: TRBD1
clone_size: few
j_call: TRBJ2-2
cdr3_nt: TGTGCCAGCAGGGTACAGGGGACGGGCACCGGGGAGCTGTTTTTT
cdr3_aa: CASRVQGTGTGELFF

v_call: TRBV10-3
d_call: TRBD2
clone_size: few
j_call: TRBJ2-3
cdr3_nt: TGTGCCATCAGTGAGTCAACCGGGCTAGCGGCCACAGATACGCAGTATTTT
cdr3_aa: CAISESTGLAATDTQYF

v_call: TRBV5-1
d_call: NA
clone_size: few
j_call: TRBJ2-1
cdr3_nt: TGCGCCAGCAGCCCTTACGGAGGAGACAATGAGCAGTTCTTC
cdr3_aa: CASSPYGGDNEQFF

v_call: TRBV5-1
d_call: NA
clone_size: few
j_call: TRBJ2-1
cdr3_nt: TGCGCCAGCAGCCCCGGCGGCCCACCGGCTGGCAATGAGCAGTTCTTC
cdr3_aa: CASSPGGPPAGNEQFF

v_call: TRBV24-1
d_call: TRBD1
clone_size: NA
j_call: TRBJ1-5
cdr3_nt: TGTGCCACCACCTCGGGACAGAGCAATCAGCCCCAGCATTTT
cdr3_aa: CATTSGQSNQPQHF

v_call: TRBV5-1
d_call: TRBD1
clone_size: few
j_call: TRBJ2-5
cdr3_nt: TGCGCCAGCGGGCCAGACAGACAGGGGGTAGAGACCCAGTACTTC
cdr3_aa: CASGPDRQGVETQYF

v_call: TRBV5-6
d_call: NA
clone_size: few
j_call: TRBJ2-2
cdr3_nt: TGTGCCAGCAGTCTTTCCGGGAGTAGGTACACCGGGGAGCTGTTTTTT
cdr3_aa: CASSLSGSRYTGELFF

v_call: TRBV7-2
d_call: TRBD2
clone_size: NA
j_call: TRBJ2-3
cdr3_nt: TGTGCCAGCAGCTTGGGACTAGCGCTGGGAACAGATACGCAGTATTTT
cdr3_aa: CASSLGLALGTDTQYF

v_call: TRBV5-1
d_call: TRBD1
clone_size: many
j_call: TRBJ1-1
cdr3_nt: TGCGCCAGCAGCCTGGACAGGGTGGACACTGAAGCTTTCTTT
cdr3_aa: CASSLDRVDTEAFF

v_call: TRBV20-1
d_call: NA
clone_size: NA
j_call: TRBJ1-5
cdr3_nt: TGCAGTGCTAGAGGCCCGATTAGCAATCAGCCCCAGCATTTT
cdr3_aa: CSARGPISNQPQHF

v_call: TRBV18
d_call: NA
clone_size: NA
j_call: TRBJ2-3
cdr3_nt: TGTGCCAGCTCACCGACCGTGAGCACAGATACGCAGTATTTT
cdr3_aa: CASSPTVSTDTQYF

v_call: TRBV20-1
d_call: TRBD1
clone_size: NA
j_call: TRBJ2-1
cdr3_nt: TGCAGTGCCACGGGACAGGGAAGCTCCTACAATGAGCAGTTCTTC
cdr3_aa: CSATGQGSSYNEQFF

v_call: TRBV20-1
d_call: TRBD1
clone_size: NA
j_call: TRBJ1-1
cdr3_nt: TGCAGTGCTCGCCGTGACAGGGGGCGCACTGAAGCTTTCTTT
cdr3_aa: CSARRDRGRTEAFF

v_call: TRBV3-1
d_call: TRBD1
clone_size: NA
j_call: TRBJ2-5
cdr3_nt: TGTGCCAGCAGCCAGGTACCGGGACAGGGGCCAGAGACCCAGTACTTC
cdr3_aa: CASSQVPGQGPETQYF

v_call: TRBV4-1
d_call: TRBD2
clone_size: NA
j_call: TRBJ2-7
cdr3_nt: TGCGCCAGCAGCCTAAGTCGTCTAGGAGCGGGAGAAGACGAGCAGTACTTC
cdr3_aa: CASSLSRLGAGEDEQYF

v_call: TRBV7-9
d_call: TRBD1
clone_size: few
j_call: TRBJ1-5
cdr3_nt: TGTGCCATAACCGGGACAGAGAATCAGCCCCAGCATTTT
cdr3_aa: CAITGTENQPQHF

v_call: TRBV7-6
d_call: NA
clone_size: few
j_call: TRBJ1-1
cdr3_nt: TGTGCCAGCAGCAAACGCGCGGGGGCTGAAGCTTTCTTT
cdr3_aa: CASSKRAGAEAFF

v_call: TRBV12-3/TRBV12-4
d_call: NA
clone_size: few
j_call: TRBJ2-3
cdr3_nt: TGTGCCAGCAGTCCCGGACGAGCGGCCGGAGCTCCGCAGTATTTT
cdr3_aa: CASSPGRAAGAPQYF

v_call: TRBV12-3/TRBV12-4
d_call: NA
clone_size: few
j_call: TRBJ2-3
cdr3_nt: TGTGCCAGCAGCCCTACTAGTTCCCCAGCAGATACGCAGTATTTT
cdr3_aa: CASSPTSSPADTQYF

v_call: TRBV20-1
d_call: TRBD2
clone_size: NA
j_call: TRBJ2-1
cdr3_nt: TGCAGTGCCGGGACTAGCGGCAACAATGAGCAGTTCTTC
cdr3_aa: CSAGTSGNNEQFF

v_call: TRBV5-6
d_call: NA
clone_size: few
j_call: TRBJ2-5
cdr3_nt: TGTGCCAGCAGCCCGGAGGGGTGGGAGACCCAGTACTTC
cdr3_aa: CASSPEGWETQYF

v_call: TRBV5-1
d_call: NA
clone_size: NA
j_call: TRBJ2-5
cdr3_nt: TGCGCCAGCAGCTTGGGTCAGATCGAAGAGACCCAGTACTTC
cdr3_aa: CASSLGQIEETQYF

v_call: TRBV11-3
d_call: NA
clone_size: NA
j_call: TRBJ1-1
cdr3_nt: TGTGCCAGCAGCTCCGGACCGAACACTGAAGCTTTCTTT
cdr3_aa: CASSSGPNTEAFF

v_call: TRBV27
d_call: NA
clone_size: NA
j_call: TRBJ2-1
cdr3_nt: TGTGCCAGCAGTTTATATGTTCCCTATCGAAGCTCCTACAATGAGCAGTTCTTC
cdr3_aa: CASSLYVPYRSSYNEQFF

v_call: TRBV2
d_call: TRBD2
clone_size: NA
j_call: TRBJ2-3
cdr3_nt: TGTGCCAGCAGTCGACTAGCGGGAGGGCTTCGTAACGAGTATTTT
cdr3_aa: CASSRLAGGLRNEYF

v_call: TRBV15
d_call: NA
clone_size: NA
j_call: TRBJ1-3
cdr3_nt: TGTGCCACCAGCAAACTGGGCGGGAGGAGCTCTGGAAACACCATATATTTT
cdr3_aa: CATSKLGGRSSGNTIYF

v_call: TRBV7-2
d_call: TRBD1
clone_size: NA
j_call: TRBJ2-5
cdr3_nt: TGTGCCAGCAGCCTAATTGACAGGGCCCGTCAAGAGACCCAGTACTTC
cdr3_aa: CASSLIDRARQETQYF

v_call: TRBV3-1
d_call: NA
clone_size: once
j_call: TRBJ2-3
cdr3_nt: TGTGCCAGCAGCCAAGTTAGCGGTAGCACAGATACGCAGTATTTT
cdr3_aa: CASSQVSGSTDTQYF

v_call: TRBV5-1
d_call: NA
clone_size: few
j_call: TRBJ2-4
cdr3_nt: TGCGCCAGCAGCTTCGACACACTACTAGCCAAAAACATTCAGTACTTC
cdr3_aa: CASSFDTLLAKNIQYF

v_call: TRBV12-3/TRBV12-4
d_call: TRBD1
clone_size: many
j_call: TRBJ1-1
cdr3_nt: TGTGCCAGCAGTCCCGGGGACAGGGGGTCCACTGAAGCTTTCTTT
cdr3_aa: CASSPGDRGSTEAFF

v_call: TRBV11-2
d_call: NA
clone_size: many
j_call: TRBJ2-3
cdr3_nt: TGTGCCAGCAGCTTAAGTACTAGCACAGATACGCAGTATTTT
cdr3_aa: CASSLSTSTDTQYF

v_call: TRBV30
d_call: NA
clone_size: few
j_call: TRBJ1-1
cdr3_nt: TGTGCCTACAAATTCGATCCGGACACTGAAGCTTTCTTT
cdr3_aa: CAYKFDPDTEAFF

v_call: TRBV10-2
d_call: NA
clone_size: few
j_call: TRBJ2-5
cdr3_nt: TGCGCCAGCAGCCCTAAAACCTGGCCAGGGCCAAGCGTGACCCAGTACTTC
cdr3_aa: CASSPKTWPGPSVTQYF

v_call: TRBV2
d_call: NA
clone_size: few
j_call: TRBJ1-2
cdr3_nt: TGTGCCAGCAGGTTACAGGGTTATAACTATGGCTACACCTTC
cdr3_aa: CASRLQGYNYGYTF

v_call: TRBV18
d_call: NA
clone_size: NA
j_call: TRBJ1-1
cdr3_nt: TGTGCCAGCTCACCGGCGGTTAGATCTGAAGCTTTCTTT
cdr3_aa: CASSPAVRSEAFF

v_call: TRBV12-5
d_call: NA
clone_size: few
j_call: TRBJ2-2
cdr3_nt: TGTGCTAGTGGTTTTCCAGGTTCCGGGGAGCTGTTTTTT
cdr3_aa: CASGFPGSGELFF

v_call: TRBV20-1
d_call: NA
clone_size: NA
j_call: TRBJ2-2
cdr3_nt: TGCAGTGCTAGGCGGACGCTAAACACCGGGGAGCTGTTTTTT
cdr3_aa: CSARRTLNTGELFF

v_call: TRBV12-3/TRBV12-4
d_call: NA
clone_size: few
j_call: TRBJ2-7
cdr3_nt: TGTGCCAGCAGCCTTGACAGGACCTACGAGCAGTACTTC
cdr3_aa: CASSLDRTYEQYF

v_call: TRBV28
d_call: NA
clone_size: NA
j_call: TRBJ2-7
cdr3_nt: TGTGCCAGCAGTTTAAGTCAGGTCGCCAACGAGCAGTACTTC
cdr3_aa: CASSLSQVANEQYF

v_call: TRBV20-1
d_call: NA
clone_size: NA
j_call: TRBJ2-1
cdr3_nt: TGCAGTGCTACCAGGGAGGACAGGCGGATCCATGAGCAGTTCTTC
cdr3_aa: CSATREDRRIHEQFF